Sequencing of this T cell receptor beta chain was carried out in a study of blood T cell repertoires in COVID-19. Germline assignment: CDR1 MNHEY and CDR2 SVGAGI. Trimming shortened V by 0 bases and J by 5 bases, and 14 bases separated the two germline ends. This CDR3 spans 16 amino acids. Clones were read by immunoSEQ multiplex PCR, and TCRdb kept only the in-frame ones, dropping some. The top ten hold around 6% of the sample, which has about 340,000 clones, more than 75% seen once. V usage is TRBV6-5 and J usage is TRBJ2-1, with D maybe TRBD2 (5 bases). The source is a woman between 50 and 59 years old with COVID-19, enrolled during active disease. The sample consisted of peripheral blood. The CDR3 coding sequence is TGTGCCAGCAGTTACTCCACGGCATTCGGGGACAATGAGCAGTTCTTC. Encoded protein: CASSYSTAFGDNEQFF.